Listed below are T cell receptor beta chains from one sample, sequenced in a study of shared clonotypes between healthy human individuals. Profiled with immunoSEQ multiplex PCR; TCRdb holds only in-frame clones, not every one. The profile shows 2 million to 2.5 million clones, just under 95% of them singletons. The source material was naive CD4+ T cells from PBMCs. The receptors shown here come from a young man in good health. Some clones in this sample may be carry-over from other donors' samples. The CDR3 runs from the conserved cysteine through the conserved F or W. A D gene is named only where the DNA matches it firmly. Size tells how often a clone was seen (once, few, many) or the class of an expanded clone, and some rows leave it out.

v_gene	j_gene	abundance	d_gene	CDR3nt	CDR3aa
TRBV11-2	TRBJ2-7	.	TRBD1	TGTGCCAGCAGCTTAGACGGGACAGCCTACGAGCAGTACTTC	CASSLDGTAYEQYF
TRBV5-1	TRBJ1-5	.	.	TGCGCCAGCAGCTTGGAGGCCAGGGGAGGAGGAAGCAATCAGCCCCAGCATTTT	CASSLEARGGGSNQPQHF
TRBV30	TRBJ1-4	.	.	TGTGCCTGGATGCAGGGTGGCAGTGATGAAAAACTGTTTTTT	CAWMQGGSDEKLFF
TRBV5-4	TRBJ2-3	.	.	TGTGCCAGCAGCTCGGACATCACAGATACGCAGTATTTT	CASSSDITDTQYF
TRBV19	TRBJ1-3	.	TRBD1	TGTGCCAGTAGTCACCGGGACAGAGGAAACACCATATATTTT	CASSHRDRGNTIYF
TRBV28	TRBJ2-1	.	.	TGTGCCAGCCGTTCCGGCGGCTACAATGAGCAGTTCTTC	CASRSGGYNEQFF
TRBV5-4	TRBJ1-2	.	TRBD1	TGTGCCAGCAGCCCGGGGACAGGAATAGGTTCAGGAGGCTACACCTTC	CASSPGTGIGSGGYTF
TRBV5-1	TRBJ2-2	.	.	TGCGCCAGCAGCTTGATGGGGTACACCGGGGAGCTGTTTTTT	CASSLMGYTGELFF
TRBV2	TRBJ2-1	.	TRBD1	TGTGCCAGCAGCTTTAGGACAGGTTACCTGTGGCAGTTCTTC	CASSFRTGYLWQFF
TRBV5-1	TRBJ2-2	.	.	TGCGCCAGCAGCTTGATTCCCCCATTGGACACCGGGGAGCTGTTTTTT	CASSLIPPLDTGELFF
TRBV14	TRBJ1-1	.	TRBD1	TGTGCCAGCAGCTCGACATGGACAGGGAAAGCTTTCTTT	CASSSTWTGKAFF
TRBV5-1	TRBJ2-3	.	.	TGCGCCAGCAGCTATAGGGGTACGCAGTATTTT	CASSYRGTQYF
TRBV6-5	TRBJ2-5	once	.	TGTGCCATCTCAAACCAAGAGACCCAGTACTTC	CAISNQETQYF
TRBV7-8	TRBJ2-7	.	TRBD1	TGTGCCAGCAGCTTAATCCGGGACAGGATAGGCTACGAGCAGTACTTC	CASSLIRDRIGYEQYF
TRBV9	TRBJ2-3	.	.	TGTGCCAGCAGCGGGCCGGCTAGCGGCACAGATACGCAGTATTTT	CASSGPASGTDTQYF
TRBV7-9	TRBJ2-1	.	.	TGTGCCAGCAGCTTATCCCTGGTGGCGGGCCAGGAGGGCGAGCAGTTCTTC	CASSLSLVAGQEGEQFF
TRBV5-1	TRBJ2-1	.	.	TGCGCCAGCAGCCCCGGGGGATACAATGAGCAGTTCTTC	CASSPGGYNEQFF
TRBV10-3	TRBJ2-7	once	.	TGTGCCATTACGGGTGACGGCTCCTACGAGCAGTACTTC	CAITGDGSYEQYF
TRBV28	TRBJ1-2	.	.	TGTGCTACCGAGGGAGGGAATCCTAACTATGGCTACACCTTC	CATEGGNPNYGYTF
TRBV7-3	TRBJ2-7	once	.	TGTGCCAGCAGCCCCCGAGGGGGGGCATTGCAAAACGAGCAGTACTTC	CASSPRGGALQNEQYF
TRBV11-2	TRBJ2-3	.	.	TGTGCCAGCAGCTTAAACTCGGCTCCCGGTCTGGCAGATACGCAGTATTTT	CASSLNSAPGLADTQYF
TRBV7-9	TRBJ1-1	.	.	TGTGCCAGCAGCCCGACCCAGGGTCAGGCGAACACTGAAGCTTTCTTT	CASSPTQGQANTEAFF
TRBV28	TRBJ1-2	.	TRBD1	TGTGCCAGCACCCCAGCGGGACAGGGTGGGGGCTACACCTTC	CASTPAGQGGGYTF
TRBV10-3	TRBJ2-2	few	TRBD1	TGTGCCATCAGTGAGGGACAGGGTGGTTCCGGGGAGCTGTTTTTT	CAISEGQGGSGELFF
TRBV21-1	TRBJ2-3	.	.	TGTGCCAGCAGCAAACGACAGGGAAGCACAGATACGCAGTATTTT	CASSKRQGSTDTQYF
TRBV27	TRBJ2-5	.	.	TGTGCCAGCAGTTACAGACGACTCGAGACCCAGTACTTC	CASSYRRLETQYF
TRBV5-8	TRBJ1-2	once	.	TGTGCCAGCAGCCCTCGGACACCGTGGGGGTTCTATGGCTACACCTTC	CASSPRTPWGFYGYTF
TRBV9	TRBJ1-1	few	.	TGTGCCAGCAGCCCTCAGGGACGCACTGAAGCTTTCTTT	CASSPQGRTEAFF
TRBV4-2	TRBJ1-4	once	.	TGTGCCAGCAGCCAAGGACAGGCAACTAATGAAAAACTGTTTTTT	CASSQGQATNEKLFF
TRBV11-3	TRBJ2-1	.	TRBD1	TGTGCCAGCAGCTTAGATGGACAGGGCTCCCACAATGAGCAGTTCTTC	CASSLDGQGSHNEQFF